This T cell receptor (beta chain) was identified during a study of tumor-infiltrating lymphocytes in primary liver carcinoma. The study extracted blood RNA from unsorted whole blood and also extracted germline DNA. The researchers produced TCR beta cDNA from approximately 0.45 ug total RNA with a constant-region primer. Slightly modified ARM-PCR with three nested multiplex PCR rounds yielded TCR beta libraries. TRBV1-TRBV30 forward and Cbeta reverse primers drove the first two approximately 10-cycle rounds. TCRdb fed the multiplex PCR reads into MiXCR, producing one record per CDR3 protein. This table holds 300,000 to 400,000 distinct CDR3 sequences, over 55% found once. The CDR3 has 18 amino acids. CDR1 is SGHAT and CDR2 is FQNNGV in the germline V gene. V lost 3 bases, J lost 0 bases, and 21 bases lay in between.

This TCR came from a middle-aged man with primary liver carcinoma and hepatitis B virus infection. The sample consisted of peripheral blood. The chain employs TRBV11-2 and TRBJ2-7; D gene unclear. CDR3 in DNA: TGTGCCAGCAGCTTGGGCAGGATTAAGGCGGTGTCCTCCTACGAGCAGTACTTC. Translated: CASSLGRIKAVSSYEQYF.